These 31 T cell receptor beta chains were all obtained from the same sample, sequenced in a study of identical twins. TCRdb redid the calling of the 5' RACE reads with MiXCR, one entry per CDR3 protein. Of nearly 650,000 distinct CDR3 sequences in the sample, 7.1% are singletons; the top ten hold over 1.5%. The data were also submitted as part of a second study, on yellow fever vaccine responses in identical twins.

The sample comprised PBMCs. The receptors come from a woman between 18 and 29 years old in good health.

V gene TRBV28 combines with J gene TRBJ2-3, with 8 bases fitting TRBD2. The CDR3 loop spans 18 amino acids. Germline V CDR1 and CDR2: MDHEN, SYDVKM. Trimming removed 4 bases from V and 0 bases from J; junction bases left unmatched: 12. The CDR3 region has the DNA TGTGCCAGCAGTTCCCTGGGTAGCGGGACCACTAGCACAGATACGCAGTATTTT. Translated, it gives CASSSLGSGTTSTDTQYF.

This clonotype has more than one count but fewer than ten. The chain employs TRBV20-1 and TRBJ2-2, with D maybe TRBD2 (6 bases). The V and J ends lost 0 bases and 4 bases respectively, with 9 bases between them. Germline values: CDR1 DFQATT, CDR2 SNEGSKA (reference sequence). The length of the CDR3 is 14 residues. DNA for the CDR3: TGCAGTGCTAGAGATAGGCGGGGCACCGGGGAGCTGTTTTTT. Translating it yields CSARDRRGTGELFF.

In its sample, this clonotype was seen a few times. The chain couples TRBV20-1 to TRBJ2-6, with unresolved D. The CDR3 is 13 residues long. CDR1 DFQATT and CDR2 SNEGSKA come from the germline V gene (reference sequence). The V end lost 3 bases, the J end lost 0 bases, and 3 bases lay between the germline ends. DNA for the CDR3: TGCAGTGCTAGTTACTCTGGGGCCAACGTCCTGACTTTC. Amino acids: CSASYSGANVLTF.

DNA for the CDR3: TGTGCCAGCTCCGATGGTAATTTCGACGGGCAGGAAGCTTTCTTT. It translates to CASSDGNFDGQEAFF. This chain links TRBV9 with TRBJ1-1; D call uncertain. The V end lost 7 bases, the J end lost 8 bases, and 24 bases lay between the germline ends. CDR1 is SGDLS, CDR2 YYNGEE, per germline. CDR3 size: 15 residues.

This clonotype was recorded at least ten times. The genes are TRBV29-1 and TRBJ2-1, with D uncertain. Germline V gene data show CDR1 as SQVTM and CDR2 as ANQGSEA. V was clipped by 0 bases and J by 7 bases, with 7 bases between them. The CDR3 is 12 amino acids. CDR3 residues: CSVEDRGNEQFF. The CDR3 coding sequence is TGCAGCGTTGAAGATAGAGGTAATGAGCAGTTCTTC.

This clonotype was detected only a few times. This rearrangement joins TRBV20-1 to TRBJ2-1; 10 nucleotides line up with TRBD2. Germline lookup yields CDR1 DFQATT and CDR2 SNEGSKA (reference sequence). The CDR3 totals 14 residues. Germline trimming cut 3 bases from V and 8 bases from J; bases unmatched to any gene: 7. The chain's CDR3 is CSARELAGAHEQFF. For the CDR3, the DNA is TGCAGTGCTAGGGAGCTAGCGGGAGCCCATGAGCAGTTCTTC.

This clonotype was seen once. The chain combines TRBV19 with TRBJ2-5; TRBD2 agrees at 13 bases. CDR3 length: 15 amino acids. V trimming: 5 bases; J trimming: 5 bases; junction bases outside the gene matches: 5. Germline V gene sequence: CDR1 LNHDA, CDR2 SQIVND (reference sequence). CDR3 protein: CASSGGLAGRETQYF. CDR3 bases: TGTGCCAGTAGTGGGGGACTAGCGGGACGGGAGACCCAGTACTTC.

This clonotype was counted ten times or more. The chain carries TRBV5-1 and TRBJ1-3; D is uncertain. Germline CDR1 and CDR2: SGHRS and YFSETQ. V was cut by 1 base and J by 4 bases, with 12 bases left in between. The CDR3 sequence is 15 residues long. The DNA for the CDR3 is TGCGCCAGCAGCTTGCACCCGGCGGAAGGAAACACCATATATTTT. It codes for CASSLHPAEGNTIYF.

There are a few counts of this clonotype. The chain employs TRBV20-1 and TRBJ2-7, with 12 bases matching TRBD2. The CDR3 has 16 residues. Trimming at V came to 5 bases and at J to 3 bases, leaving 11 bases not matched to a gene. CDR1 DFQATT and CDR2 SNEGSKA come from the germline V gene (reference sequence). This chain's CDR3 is CSALPGGLAGFYEQYV. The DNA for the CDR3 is TGCAGTGCTCTCCCCGGCGGACTAGCGGGGTTCTACGAGCAGTACGTC.

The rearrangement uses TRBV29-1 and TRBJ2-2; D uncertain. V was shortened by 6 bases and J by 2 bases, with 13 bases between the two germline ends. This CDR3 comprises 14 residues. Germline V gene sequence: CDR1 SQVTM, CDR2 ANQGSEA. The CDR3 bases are TGCAGCGTCCAAACCTACGTTAACACCGGGGAGCTGTTTTTT. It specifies CSVQTYVNTGELFF.

The CDR3 DNA is TGTGCCACCCACGACAGGGTAACTAAGACAGATACGCAGTATTTT. This translates into CATHDRVTKTDTQYF. This sequence joins TRBV15 and TRBJ2-3; 7 bases align to TRBD1. CDR1 and CDR2 (germline): LNHNV, YYDKDF (reference sequence). V was pared by 8 bases and J by 3 bases, with 11 bases of the junction left unmatched. CDR3 length equals 15 residues. The full variable domain, with the rest looked up from reference TRBV15 and TRBJ2-3, is DAMVIQNPRYQVTQFGKPVTLSCSQTLNHNVMYWYQQKSSQAPKLLFHYYDKDFNNEADTPDNFQSRRPNTSFCFLDIRSPGLGDTAMYLCATHDRVTKTDTQYFGPGTRLTVL.

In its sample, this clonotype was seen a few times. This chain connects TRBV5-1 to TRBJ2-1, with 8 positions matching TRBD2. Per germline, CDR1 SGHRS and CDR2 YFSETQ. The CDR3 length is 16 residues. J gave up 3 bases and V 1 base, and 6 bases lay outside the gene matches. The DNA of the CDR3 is TGCGCCAGCAGCTTGCGAGCGGGAGAGTACTACAATGAGCAGTTCTTC. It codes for CASSLRAGEYYNEQFF.

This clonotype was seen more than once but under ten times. The CDR3: CASIRDRAGAPLHF. CDR3 bases: TGTGCCAGCATCAGAGACAGAGCTGGGGCACCCCTCCACTTT. The chain combines TRBV6-2 or TRBV6-3 with TRBJ1-6; TRBD1 is a possible D gene (5 bases). Germline CDR1 and CDR2: MNHEY and SVGEGT. This CDR3 contains 14 residues. V shed 7 bases and J shed 11 bases, with 18 bases lying between them.

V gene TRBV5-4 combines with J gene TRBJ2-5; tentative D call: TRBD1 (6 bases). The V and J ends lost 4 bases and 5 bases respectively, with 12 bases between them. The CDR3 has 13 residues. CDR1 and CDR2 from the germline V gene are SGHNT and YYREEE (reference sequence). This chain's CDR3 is CASSRQTGETQYF. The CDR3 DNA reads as TGTGCCAGCAGCCGCCAAACAGGGGAGACCCAGTACTTC.

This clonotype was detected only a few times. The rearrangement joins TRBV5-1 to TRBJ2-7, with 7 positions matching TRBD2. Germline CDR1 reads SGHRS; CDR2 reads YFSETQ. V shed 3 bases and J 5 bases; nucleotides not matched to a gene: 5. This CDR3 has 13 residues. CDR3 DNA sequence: TGCGCCAGCAGCTCTACGGGAGGCCACGAGCAGTACTTC. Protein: CASSSTGGHEQYF.

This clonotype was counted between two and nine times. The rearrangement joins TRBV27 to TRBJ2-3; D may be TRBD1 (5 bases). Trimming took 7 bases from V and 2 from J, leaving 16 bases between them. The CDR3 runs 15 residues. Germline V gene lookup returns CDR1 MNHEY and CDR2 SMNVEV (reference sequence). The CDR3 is CASIRTRATTDTQYF. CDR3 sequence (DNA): TGTGCCAGCATTAGGACAAGGGCTACCACAGATACGCAGTATTTT.

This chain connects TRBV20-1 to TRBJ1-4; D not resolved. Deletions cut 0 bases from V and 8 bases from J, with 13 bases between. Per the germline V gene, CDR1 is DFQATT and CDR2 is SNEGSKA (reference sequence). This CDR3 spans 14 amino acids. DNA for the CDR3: TGCAGTGCTAGAGATGTAGCGGCGGGCGAAAAACTGTTTTTT. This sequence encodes CSARDVAAGEKLFF.

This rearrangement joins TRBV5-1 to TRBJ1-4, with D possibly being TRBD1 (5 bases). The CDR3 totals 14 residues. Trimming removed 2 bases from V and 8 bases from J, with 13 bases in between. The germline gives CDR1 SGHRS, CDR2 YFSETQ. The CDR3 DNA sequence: TGCGCCAGCAGCTTCAGCAGGGCGGAAGAAAAACTGTTTTTT. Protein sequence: CASSFSRAEEKLFF. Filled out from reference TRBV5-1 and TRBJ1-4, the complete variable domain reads KAGVTQTPRYLIKTRGQQVTLSCSPISGHRSVSWYQQTPGQGLQFLFEYFSETQRNKGNFPGRFSGRQFSNSRSEMNVSTLELGDSALYLCASSFSRAEEKLFFGSGTQLSVL.

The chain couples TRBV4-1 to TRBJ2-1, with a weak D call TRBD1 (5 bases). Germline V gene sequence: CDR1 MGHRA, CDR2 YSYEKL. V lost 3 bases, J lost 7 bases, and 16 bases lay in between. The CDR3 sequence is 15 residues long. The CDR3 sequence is CASSQGPVQGNEQFF. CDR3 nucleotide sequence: TGCGCCAGCAGCCAGGGTCCCGTCCAGGGAAATGAGCAGTTCTTC.

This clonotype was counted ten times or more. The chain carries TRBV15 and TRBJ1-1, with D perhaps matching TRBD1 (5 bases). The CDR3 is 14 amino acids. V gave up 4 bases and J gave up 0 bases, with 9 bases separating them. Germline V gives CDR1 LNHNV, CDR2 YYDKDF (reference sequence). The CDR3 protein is CATSTATVNTEAFF. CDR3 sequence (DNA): TGTGCCACCAGCACAGCGACAGTGAACACTGAAGCTTTCTTT.

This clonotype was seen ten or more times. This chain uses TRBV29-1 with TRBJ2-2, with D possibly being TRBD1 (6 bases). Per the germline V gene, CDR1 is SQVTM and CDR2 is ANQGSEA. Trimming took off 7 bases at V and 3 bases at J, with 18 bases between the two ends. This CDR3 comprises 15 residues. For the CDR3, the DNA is TGCAGCGCTGGTCCCAGGGGATGGGACACCGGGGAGCTGTTTTTT. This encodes CSAGPRGWDTGELFF.

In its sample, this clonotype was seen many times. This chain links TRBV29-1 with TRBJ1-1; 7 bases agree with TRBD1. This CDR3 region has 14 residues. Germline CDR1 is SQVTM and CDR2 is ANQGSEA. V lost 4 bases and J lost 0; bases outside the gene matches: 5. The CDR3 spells CSVVWDSMNTEAFF. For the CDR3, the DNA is TGCAGCGTTGTTTGGGACAGCATGAACACTGAAGCTTTCTTT. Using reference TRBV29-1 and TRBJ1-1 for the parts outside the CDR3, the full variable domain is SAVISQKPSRDICQRGTSLTIQCQVDSQVTMMFWYRQQPGQSLTLIATANQGSEATYESGFVIDKFPISRPNLTFSTLTVSNMSPEDSSIYLCSVVWDSMNTEAFFGQGTRLTVV.

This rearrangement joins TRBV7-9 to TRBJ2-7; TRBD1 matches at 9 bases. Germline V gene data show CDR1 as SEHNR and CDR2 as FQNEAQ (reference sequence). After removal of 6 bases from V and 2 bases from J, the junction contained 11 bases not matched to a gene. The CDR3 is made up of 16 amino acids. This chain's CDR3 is CASSLITGTGTYEQYF. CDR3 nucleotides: TGTGCCAGCAGTTTAATTACCGGGACAGGGACCTACGAGCAGTACTTC.

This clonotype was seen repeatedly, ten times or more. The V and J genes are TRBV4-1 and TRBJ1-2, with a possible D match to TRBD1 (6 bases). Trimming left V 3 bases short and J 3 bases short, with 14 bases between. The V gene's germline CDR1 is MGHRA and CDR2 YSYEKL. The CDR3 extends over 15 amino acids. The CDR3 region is CASSQQGGLDYGYTF. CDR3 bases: TGCGCCAGCAGCCAGCAAGGGGGTTTGGACTATGGCTACACCTTC.

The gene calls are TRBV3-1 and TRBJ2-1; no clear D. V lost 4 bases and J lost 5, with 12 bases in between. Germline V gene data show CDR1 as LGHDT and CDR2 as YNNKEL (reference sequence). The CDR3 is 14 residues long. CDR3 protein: CASSLPGIHNEQFF. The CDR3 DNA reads TGTGCCAGCAGCCTCCCCGGTATCCACAATGAGCAGTTCTTC.

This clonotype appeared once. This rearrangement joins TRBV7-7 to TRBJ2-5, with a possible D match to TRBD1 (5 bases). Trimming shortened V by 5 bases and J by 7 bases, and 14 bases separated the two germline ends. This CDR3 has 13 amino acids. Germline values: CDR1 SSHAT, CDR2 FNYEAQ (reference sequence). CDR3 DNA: TGTGCCAGCAGCGACAGCGCCCTAGGGACCCAGTACTTC. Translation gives CASSDSALGTQYF.

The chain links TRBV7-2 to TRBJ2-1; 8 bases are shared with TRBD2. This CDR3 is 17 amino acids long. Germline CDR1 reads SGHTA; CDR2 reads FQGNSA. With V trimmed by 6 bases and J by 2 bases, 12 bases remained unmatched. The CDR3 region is CASSLWTGGSPYNEQFF. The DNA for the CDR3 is TGTGCCAGCAGTCTATGGACGGGAGGGTCCCCCTACAATGAGCAGTTCTTC.

CDR3 region: CASSVRDQIYNEQFF. CDR3 DNA: TGTGCCAGCAGCGTAAGGGACCAAATCTACAATGAGCAGTTCTTC. The chain links TRBV9 to TRBJ2-1; D possibly uses TRBD1 or TRBD2 (5 bases each). Germline values: CDR1 SGDLS, CDR2 YYNGEE. This CDR3 is built from 15 residues. The ends were cut back, 1 base at V and 3 bases at J, with 11 bases in the middle.

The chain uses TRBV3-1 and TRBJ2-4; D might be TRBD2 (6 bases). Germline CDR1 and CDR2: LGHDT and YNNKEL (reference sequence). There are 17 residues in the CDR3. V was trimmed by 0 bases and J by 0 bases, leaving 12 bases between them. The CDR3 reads CASSQEGLRLAKNIQYF. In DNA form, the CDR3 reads TGTGCCAGCAGCCAAGAGGGACTGAGGCTAGCCAAAAACATTCAGTACTTC.

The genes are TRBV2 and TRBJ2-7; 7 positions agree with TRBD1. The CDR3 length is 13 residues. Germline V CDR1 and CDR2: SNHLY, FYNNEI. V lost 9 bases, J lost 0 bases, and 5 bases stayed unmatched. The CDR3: CASEGDSSYEQYV. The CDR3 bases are TGTGCCAGTGAGGGGGACAGCTCCTACGAGCAGTACGTC.

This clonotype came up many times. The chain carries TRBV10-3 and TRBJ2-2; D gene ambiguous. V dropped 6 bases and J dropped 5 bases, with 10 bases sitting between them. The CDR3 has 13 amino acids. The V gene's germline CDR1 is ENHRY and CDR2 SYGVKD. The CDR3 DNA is TGTGCCATCAGCGTAGTCGGTACCGGGGAGCTGTTTTTT. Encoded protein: CAISVVGTGELFF.